This TCR beta chain was obtained from a study of breast tumors, draining lymph nodes, adjacent tissues. Whole-study results and caveats: Data only fit, rather than demonstrated, lymph node origin of most tumor T cells. Tumor TCR diversity was below lymph nodes but above nontumor tissue. Findings are consistent with lymph node origin and intratumoral expansion of most tumor T cells.

MiXCR, applied by TCRdb to the multiplex PCR reads, yields one record per CDR3 protein. This sample yields about 140,000 distinct CDR3 sequences, of which approximately 32% are seen a single time; roughly 2.3% belongs to the top ten. Details on this clonotype: Its matching antigen is unknown.

The CDR3 contains 16 residues. Between the trimmed V and J ends, which lost 3 bases and 5 bases, there was a span of 20 bases. Samples came from axillary lymph nodes draining the breast cancer. Sequencing was done on a sample of axillary lymph node tissue. The rearrangement joins TRBV12-3 or TRBV12-4 to TRBJ2-7; D is possibly TRBD1 or TRBD2 (7 bases each). The sequence was collected from a female donor with breast cancer. Some clones in this sample may be carry-over from other donors' samples. The CDR3 region has the DNA TGTGCCAGCAGTTTCTCCAGGGGGGGGGGAGTCCACGAGCAGTACTTC. Amino acid sequence: CASSFSRGGGVHEQYF.